This T cell receptor (beta chain) is from a study of CXCR3-negative and CXCR3-positive naive CD8 T cells. The TRB cDNA libraries were prepared by 5' RACE with UMI labels. TCRdb re-called the 5' RACE reads; one entry per CDR3 protein, DNA not given. The repertoire table contains about 150,000 distinct CDR3 sequences. For this clonotype: As yet, its antigen is unknown.

General observations from the study: TRB CDR3s were more hydrophobic in CXCR3-positive than in CXCR3-negative naive cells.

The CDR3 length is 13 residues. Germline values: CDR1 SGHAT, CDR2 FQNNGV. The sequencing input was naive CXCR3+ CD8+ T cells from blood. Subset defined: CD45RO-CCR7+CD27+CD95- naive CD8+ T cells expressing CXCR3 (TNR3+). V is TRBV11-2 and J is TRBJ2-7. The TCR originated in a human donor in good health. Some clones in this sample may be carry-over from other donors' samples. The CDR3 reads CASSFVSSYEQYF.